This T cell receptor beta chain appears in the sequencing data of a study of blood T cells in healthy people across ages. A sample-barcoded 5' primer and a J-beta primer mix were used in a second PCR of roughly 7 to 11 cycles. TCRdb re-called the 5' RACE reads through MiXCR, storing one row per CDR3 protein. The data show 1.8 million or so distinct CDR3 sequences, with roughly two fifths seen just once and about 23% held by the top ten. This CDR3 has 20 residues. Trimming removed 6 bases from V and 4 bases from J; junction bases left unmatched: 19. Germline V gene data show CDR1 as MNHEY and CDR2 as SVGEGT. Points from the study as a whole: Donor CMV status was unknown, possibly confounding expanded clonotype changes. TCR beta diversity per million T cells fell roughly linearly with age.

The extraction recovered at least 5 micrograms of total RNA per sample. This clonotype was seen once. As yet, its antigen is unknown. This rearrangement joins TRBV6-2 or TRBV6-3 to TRBJ1-5, with 12 bases that match TRBD1. This TCR was sampled from a human donor in good health. The sequenced sample consisted of blood. Written as DNA, the CDR3 is TGTGCCAGCAGCCGAATTTCGGGACAGGGGGCCTTAGGACCTAATCAGCCCCAGCATTTT. Translated, it gives CASSRISGQGALGPNQPQHF.